Reported below is one T cell receptor beta chain. The clone's antigen remains unknown. The input lacks base qualities; no much larger clone sits a single base away. Sequenced using an Illumina HiSeq 1500. TCRdb trimmed public reads at Q25 via fastp, called clones via MiXCR and kept in-frame beta chains. Each entry merges the rows of one CDR3 protein and shows their most common DNA and genes. The sample table lists some 450,000 distinct CDR3 sequences, approximately 33% of them with a count of one. Together, the top ten hold roughly 13% of the sample. The sample belongs to a study of T cell repertoires in cytomegalovirus infection (dated by TCRdb to the late 2010s). Turning to the overall study: Donor HLA type was relevant to the analysis, because carriage of CMV infection together with the matching HLA type was indicated by public TCR beta signatures. Study-wide conclusions, independent of this receptor: The ex vivo response was dominated by HLA-C-restricted CMV-specific TCR beta clonotypes, which also provided the single most frequent clonotype in two of eight donors. In both this cohort and an independent cohort of 350 or so donors, the cumulative frequency of public TCR beta family members distinguished carriers of CMV infection plus the relevant HLA type.

The sequenced sample consisted of PBMCs. This clonotype was obtained from a human donor in good health (CMV status not recorded). Some clones in this sample may be carry-over from other donors' samples.

CDR3 region: CASSQGRTARNTGELFF. The DNA is TGTGCCAGCAGCCAAGGACGGACAGCCAGGAACACCGGGGAGCTGTTTTTT. The sequence is built from TRBV3-1 and TRBJ2-2, with TRBD1 perhaps the D gene, on 6 matching bases. V lost 1 base and J lost 1 base; the stretch between them is 13 bases long. Per the germline V gene (reference sequence), LGHDT is the CDR1 and YNNKEL is the CDR2. The CDR3 runs 17 amino acids, cysteine and phenylalanine included. Left in the record is the CDR3 DNA by itself, 51 bases read in frame from the first base.